A selection of T cell receptor beta chains follows, all from one sample in a study of T cells in Graves' hyperthyroidism and ophthalmopathy. A single record per CDR3 protein comes from TCRdb applying MiXCR to the multiplex PCR reads. The sample comprises roughly 750,000 distinct CDR3 sequences, less than 20% of which are singletons, and around 8.1% rests with the top ten. Sequencing input: blood. The receptors come from a man aged 18 to 35 with Graves' hyperthyroidism. Each CDR3 is given with its conserved first and last residue. A D gene is named only where the DNA matches it firmly. For some rows the clone size is stated as once, few or many, or as a class when expanded; others skip it.

V: TRBV2; size: few; J: TRBJ2-2; D: -; DNA: TGTGCCAGCAGCCGGGACGTCGGGGAGCTGTTTTTT; CDR3: CASSRDVGELFF
V: TRBV27; size: -; J: TRBJ2-1; D: -; DNA: TGTGCCAGCAGTTTATATTTTGGGGAGGACTACAATGAGCAGTTCTTC; CDR3: CASSLYFGEDYNEQFF
V: TRBV24-1; size: -; J: TRBJ2-1; D: -; DNA: TGTGCCACCAGTGATTCACTGAGACGAGTCAATGAGCAGTTCTTC; CDR3: CATSDSLRRVNEQFF
V: TRBV6-1; size: few; J: TRBJ1-1; D: TRBD1; DNA: TGTGCCAGTCTGGGACAGGTCAACACTGAAGCTTTCTTT; CDR3: CASLGQVNTEAFF
V: TRBV11-3; size: few; J: TRBJ2-2; D: TRBD2; DNA: TGTGCCAGCAGCTCCCGACTAGCGGGAGGGCCTAAGTACTCCGGGGAGCTGTTTTTT; CDR3: CASSSRLAGGPKYSGELFF
V: TRBV7-9; size: once; J: TRBJ2-7; D: TRBD2; DNA: TGTGCCAGCAGCTCAGGGACTAGCGGGAGAGTCTACGAGCAGTACTTC; CDR3: CASSSGTSGRVYEQYF
V: TRBV27; size: few; J: TRBJ2-2; D: TRBD1; DNA: TGTGCCAGCAGTTATCGGACAGGGGGAAACGGGGAGCTGTTTTTT; CDR3: CASSYRTGGNGELFF
V: TRBV28; size: many; J: TRBJ1-1; D: -; DNA: TGTGCCAGCAGTCCCTTATTCGCGGGAGCTTTCTTT; CDR3: CASSPLFAGAFF
V: TRBV11-2; size: -; J: TRBJ2-1; D: -; DNA: TGTGCCAGCAGCTTAGGAGCGGAGGGGGGTAATGAGCAGTTCTTC; CDR3: CASSLGAEGGNEQFF
V: TRBV29-1; size: -; J: TRBJ1-5; D: -; DNA: TGCAGCGTGGCGACAGGATTATCCAATCAGCCCCAGCATTTT; CDR3: CSVATGLSNQPQHF
V: TRBV3-1; size: -; J: TRBJ2-1; D: -; DNA: TGTGCCAGCAGCCAAGAGGGGGAAGATGAGCAGTTCTTC; CDR3: CASSQEGEDEQFF
V: TRBV2; size: many; J: TRBJ2-1; D: -; DNA: TGTGCCAGCAGTGTCAGGGAGGTTGGAAATGAGCAGTTCTTC; CDR3: CASSVREVGNEQFF
V: TRBV11-3; size: many; J: TRBJ1-1; D: -; DNA: TGTGCCAGCAGCCTAGGGTGGGGGACCGCGCACACTGAAGCTTTCTTT; CDR3: CASSLGWGTAHTEAFF
V: TRBV28; size: many; J: TRBJ2-5; D: TRBD1; DNA: TGTGCCAGCAGTACCACCGGGACAGGGGAAGAGACCCAGTACTTC; CDR3: CASSTTGTGEETQYF
V: TRBV5-6; size: few; J: TRBJ1-5; D: -; DNA: TGTGCCAGCAGCTCGGATACCTCGGAGGAACATTTT; CDR3: CASSSDTSEEHF
V: TRBV6-5; size: -; J: TRBJ2-1; D: TRBD1; DNA: TGTGCCAGCAGTTACTCGACAGGGAAGGGTTACAATGAGCAGTTCTTC; CDR3: CASSYSTGKGYNEQFF
V: TRBV28; size: many; J: TRBJ2-7; D: -; DNA: TGTGCCAGCAGTTTCCAACTAAGCTCCTACGAGCAGTACTTC; CDR3: CASSFQLSSYEQYF
V: TRBV28; size: many; J: TRBJ2-1; D: TRBD1; DNA: TGTGCCAGCAGCCGAGTGGGGACAGGGGACTACAATGAGCAGTTCTTC; CDR3: CASSRVGTGDYNEQFF
V: TRBV6-1; size: -; J: TRBJ2-3; D: TRBD1; DNA: TGTGCCAGCAGCCGCCGGGACAGGGTAACAGATACGCAGTATTTT; CDR3: CASSRRDRVTDTQYF
V: TRBV6-1; size: many; J: TRBJ1-1; D: -; DNA: TGTGCCAGCCCGAACGGGGGGCGCGGGGGAGCTTTCTTT; CDR3: CASPNGGRGGAFF
V: TRBV27; size: many; J: TRBJ2-1; D: -; DNA: TGTGCCAGCAGTTACAGGTACAATGAGCAGTTCTTC; CDR3: CASSYRYNEQFF
V: TRBV7-9; size: few; J: TRBJ2-7; D: -; DNA: TGTGCCAGCAGCGGGGGAGCGAGGATGGGAAACGAGCAGTACTTC; CDR3: CASSGGARMGNEQYF
V: TRBV28; size: few; J: TRBJ2-4; D: -; DNA: TGTGCCAGCACCACAAGGAAGTACAAAAACATTCAGTACTTC; CDR3: CASTTRKYKNIQYF
V: TRBV29-1; size: -; J: TRBJ2-4; D: -; DNA: TGCAGCGTCGCCGAGATGGACATTCAGTACTTC; CDR3: CSVAEMDIQYF
V: TRBV5-6; size: few; J: TRBJ1-1; D: TRBD1; DNA: TGTGCCAGTAGCGACGAGACAGGGGACACTGAAGCTTTCTTT; CDR3: CASSDETGDTEAFF
V: TRBV6-1; size: few; J: TRBJ2-1; D: TRBD2; DNA: TGTGCCAGCAGTGAACCGGGACTAGCCACTAGGAATGAGCAGTTCTTC; CDR3: CASSEPGLATRNEQFF
V: TRBV20-1; size: many; J: TRBJ2-3; D: -; DNA: TGCAGTGCTAGAGATGACAGGGAGGGGGCAGATACGCAGTATTTT; CDR3: CSARDDREGADTQYF
V: TRBV28; size: many; J: TRBJ2-7; D: -; DNA: TGTGCCAGCAGTTTACTCTCCCTCGGGAGTCTTTCTGGGGAGCAGTACTTC; CDR3: CASSLLSLGSLSGEQYF
V: TRBV15; size: few; J: TRBJ1-5; D: -; DNA: TGTGCCACCACAGGGAGGGGTCAGCCCCAGCATTTT; CDR3: CATTGRGQPQHF
V: TRBV24-1; size: few; J: TRBJ2-1; D: TRBD2; DNA: TGTGCCACCAGTGAAGGGACTAGCGGGAGGCCACATTACAATGAGCAGTTCTTC; CDR3: CATSEGTSGRPHYNEQFF
V: TRBV2; size: -; J: TRBJ1-2; D: TRBD1; DNA: TGTGCCAGCAGTCCAGAGGGACAGGATGGCTACACCTTC; CDR3: CASSPEGQDGYTF
V: TRBV20-1; size: many; J: TRBJ2-2; D: -; DNA: TGCAGTGCTCTTCGGCGCGGGGCGAACACCGGGGAGCTGTTTTTT; CDR3: CSALRRGANTGELFF
V: TRBV28; size: -; J: TRBJ2-2; D: -; DNA: TGTGCCAGCAGTTTTGGGGACTTCCCGAACACCGGGGAGCTGTTTTTT; CDR3: CASSFGDFPNTGELFF
V: TRBV5-1; size: few; J: TRBJ2-7; D: -; DNA: TGCGCCAGCAGCTTGGCCCCGAAGGCGCGAAAGTCCCACGAGCAGTACTTC; CDR3: CASSLAPKARKSHEQYF
V: TRBV6-2/TRBV6-3; size: -; J: TRBJ1-4; D: -; DNA: TGTGCCAGCAGACAGGGATTCCCGACAGAAGTGGGTGAAAAACTGTTTTTT; CDR3: CASRQGFPTEVGEKLFF
V: TRBV20-1; size: few; J: TRBJ2-7; D: -; DNA: TGCAGTGCGTTGGCTCATGAATCCCCCGAGCAGTACTTC; CDR3: CSALAHESPEQYF
V: TRBV3-1; size: -; J: TRBJ1-5; D: -; DNA: TGTGCCAGCAGCCAAGATGGGGGGGATTATGATCAGCCCCAGCATTTT; CDR3: CASSQDGGDYDQPQHF
V: TRBV6-1; size: many; J: TRBJ2-1; D: -; DNA: TGTGCCAGCAGTGACCGGGGGAGCTCCTACAATGAGCAGTTCTTC; CDR3: CASSDRGSSYNEQFF
V: TRBV5-1; size: -; J: TRBJ2-5; D: TRBD2; DNA: TGCGCCAGCAGCTTGGAAAGCGGGAGGGCCGGACGAGAGACCCAGTACTTC; CDR3: CASSLESGRAGRETQYF
V: TRBV5-1; size: -; J: TRBJ1-1; D: -; DNA: TGCGCCAGCAGGGAGCTCATGAACACTGAAGCTTTCTTT; CDR3: CASRELMNTEAFF
V: TRBV20-1; size: few; J: TRBJ1-5; D: -; DNA: TGCAGTGCGTGGACTGGCAATCAGCCCCAGCATTTT; CDR3: CSAWTGNQPQHF